This TCR beta chain was sequenced in a study of spatial heterogeneity in lung cancer. The V gene's germline CDR1 is LGHNA and CDR2 YSLEER. V lost 3 bases, J lost 5 bases, and 1 base stayed unmatched. There are 13 residues in the CDR3. Described time point: sample taken at primary tumor resection. The authors sequenced whole RNA from tumor, nontumor lung or frozen PBMC without sorting. Untreated early-stage non-small cell lung cancer patients, 55 to 85 in total, were the donors. At least ten counts were recorded for this clonotype. Its antigen remains unknown. Whole-study results and caveats: Ubiquitous expanded tumor TCRs showed up in blood more at resection than follow-up.

Carried by each TCR cDNA molecule was a unique molecular identifier. In TCRdb, the 5' RACE reads were re-called with MiXCR into one record per CDR3 protein. The table records about 15,000 distinct CDR3 sequences, around a tenth of them present only once. The sequence derives from a male donor with early-stage non-small cell lung cancer. The rearrangement uses TRBV4-3 and TRBJ2-3, with 8 nucleotides matching TRBD2. Sequencing used PBMCs, obtained at surgery. The CDR3, as DNA: TGCGCCAGCAGCCAGAGCGGGGGAGATACGCAGTATTTT. It specifies CASSQSGGDTQYF.